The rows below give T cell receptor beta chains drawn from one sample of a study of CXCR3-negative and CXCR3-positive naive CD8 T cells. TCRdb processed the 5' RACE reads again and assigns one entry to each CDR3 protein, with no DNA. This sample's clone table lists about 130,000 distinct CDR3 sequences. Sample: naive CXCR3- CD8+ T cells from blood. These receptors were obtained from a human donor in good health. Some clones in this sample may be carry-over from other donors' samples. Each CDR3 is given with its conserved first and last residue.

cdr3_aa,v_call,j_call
CSVLQGYEQYF,TRBV29-1,TRBJ2-7
CDSSQVGPGELFF,TRBV3-1,TRBJ2-2
CASSFRERSEQFF,TRBV28,TRBJ2-1
CASSVGGRSYEQYF,TRBV9,TRBJ2-7
CASSQDPASGGRSSYNEQFF,TRBV4-3,TRBJ2-1
CASMRGMNTEAFF,TRBV25-1,TRBJ1-1
CASSYSMGGGNIQYF,TRBV28,TRBJ2-4
CSARDRMDYEQYF,TRBV20-1,TRBJ2-7
CASSLEAGFQETQYF,TRBV7-9,TRBJ2-5
CASSLDGGPFKPQHF,TRBV12-3/TRBV12-4,TRBJ1-5
CASSFRGEQFF,TRBV11-2,TRBJ2-1
CATSDFPGTGDIDTEAFF,TRBV24-1,TRBJ1-1
CASSHLHGGGELFF,TRBV14,TRBJ2-2
CASSDSRDRAVPDTQYF,TRBV6-4,TRBJ2-3
CASSSLTGVDEQYF,TRBV9,TRBJ2-7
CASSDSRGATDTQYF,TRBV6-4,TRBJ2-3
CSARPTGGNTGELFF,TRBV20-1,TRBJ2-2
CASSYTGYTGELFF,TRBV6-2/TRBV6-3,TRBJ2-2
CAWSVDRNNEQFF,TRBV30,TRBJ2-1
CASSIAGRSNEQFF,TRBV19,TRBJ2-1
CASSPSVGREQYF,TRBV5-1,TRBJ2-7
CATSEGSAPQTQYF,TRBV24-1,TRBJ2-5
CASSVREDSPLHF,TRBV27,TRBJ1-6
CASSRMLGGNTGELFF,TRBV12-3/TRBV12-4,TRBJ2-2
CASSSDTYYGYTF,TRBV12-3/TRBV12-4,TRBJ1-2
CASSPGDIYEQYF,TRBV23-1,TRBJ2-7
CASSHPTGTGEDTQYF,TRBV4-1,TRBJ2-3
CASSRPEGAQETQYF,TRBV28,TRBJ2-5
CASSMGQGPREQYF,TRBV5-1,TRBJ2-7
CAISDQGEGTEQYF,TRBV10-3,TRBJ2-7
CAISGTSYEQYF,TRBV10-3,TRBJ2-7
CASSSGVGTGELSF,TRBV7-7,TRBJ2-2
CASSLLTLGQAYEQYF,TRBV28,TRBJ2-7
CASSLRDSYSSYNEQFF,TRBV11-2,TRBJ2-1
CASNGREGMGKLFF,TRBV19,TRBJ1-4
CASTLGERGYNEQFF,TRBV28,TRBJ2-1
CASSGKGSGRRNTIYF,TRBV21-1,TRBJ1-3
CASSFGQGSSYEQYF,TRBV7-2,TRBJ2-7